The clone carrying this T cell receptor (beta chain) was seen repeatedly, ten times or more. The antigen is not known. Germline lookup yields CDR1 LNHDA and CDR2 SQIVND (reference sequence). The CDR3 runs 17 residues. V lost 6 bases, J lost 5 bases, and 13 bases stayed unmatched. 2 million PBMCs stored at -80 C were the source of the unsorted libraries. The data derive from a study of neurological immune-mediated disorders. The authors made cDNA by 5'RACE with 10-nucleotide random UMIs. TCRdb independently ran MiXCR on the 5' RACE reads; one entry per CDR3 protein. The profile shows 35,000 to 40,000 distinct CDR3 sequences, 2% to 3% of them singletons. Findings of the study overall: None of the CDR3 amino acid sequences found in expanded clones was shared across subjects. This suggests that the TCR-beta repertoires were private in all groups.

The receptor's source is a man aged 45-65 years with multiple sclerosis. Source material: PBMCs. V and J are TRBV19 and TRBJ2-2; 9 nucleotides align to TRBD2. This CDR3 is CASSYPTSGFGTGELFF. CDR3 in DNA: TGTGCCAGTAGCTACCCAACTAGCGGGTTTGGTACCGGGGAGCTGTTTTTT. Supplemented by reference TRBV19 and TRBJ2-2, the full variable domain reads DGGITQSPKYLFRKEGQNVTLSCEQNLNHDAMYWYRQDPGQGLRLIYYSQIVNDFQKGDIAEGYSVSREKKESFPLTVTSAQKNPTAFYLCASSYPTSGFGTGELFFGEGSRLTVL.